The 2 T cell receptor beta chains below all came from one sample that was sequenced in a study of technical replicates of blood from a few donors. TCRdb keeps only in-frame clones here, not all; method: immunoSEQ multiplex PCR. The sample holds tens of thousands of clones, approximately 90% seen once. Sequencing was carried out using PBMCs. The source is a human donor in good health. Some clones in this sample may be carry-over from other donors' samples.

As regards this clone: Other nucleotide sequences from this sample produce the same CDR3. This chain's CDR3 is CASSFSGSYNEQFF. CDR3 coding DNA: TGCGCCAGCAGCTTTAGCGGGAGTTACAATGAGCAGTTCTTC. The chain joins TRBV5-1 to TRBJ2-1, with 9 bases lining up with TRBD2. CDR1 is SGHRS, CDR2 YFSETQ, per germline. This CDR3 is built from 14 residues. Losses at the gene ends were 2 bases for V and 4 bases for J; bases not matched to a gene: 1.

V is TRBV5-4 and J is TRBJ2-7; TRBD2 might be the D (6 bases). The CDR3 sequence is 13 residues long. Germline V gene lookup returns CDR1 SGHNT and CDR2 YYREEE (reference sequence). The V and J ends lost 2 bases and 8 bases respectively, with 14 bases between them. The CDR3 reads CASSFSGRTQQYF. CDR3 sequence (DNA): TGTGCCAGCAGCTTTTCAGGGAGGACTCAGCAGTACTTC.